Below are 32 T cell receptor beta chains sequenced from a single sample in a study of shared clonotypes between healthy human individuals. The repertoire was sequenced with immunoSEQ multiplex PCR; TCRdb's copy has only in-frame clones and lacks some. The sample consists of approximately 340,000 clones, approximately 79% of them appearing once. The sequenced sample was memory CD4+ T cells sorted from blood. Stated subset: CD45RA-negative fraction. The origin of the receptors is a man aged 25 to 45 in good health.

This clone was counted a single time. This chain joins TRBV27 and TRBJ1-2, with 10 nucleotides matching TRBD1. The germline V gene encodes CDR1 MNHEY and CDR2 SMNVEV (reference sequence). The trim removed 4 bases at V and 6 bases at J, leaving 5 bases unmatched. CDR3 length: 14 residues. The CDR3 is CASSWTGGHDGYTF. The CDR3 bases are TGTGCCAGCAGTTGGACAGGGGGGCACGATGGCTACACCTTC.

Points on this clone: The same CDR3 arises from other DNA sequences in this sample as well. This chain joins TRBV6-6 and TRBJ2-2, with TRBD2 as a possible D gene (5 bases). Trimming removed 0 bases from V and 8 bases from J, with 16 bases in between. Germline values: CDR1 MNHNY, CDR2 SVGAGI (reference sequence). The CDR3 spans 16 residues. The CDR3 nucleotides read TGTGCCAGCAGTTACTCGAGCCCGCGGGTGACAGGGGAGCTGTTTTTT. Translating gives CASSYSSPRVTGELFF.

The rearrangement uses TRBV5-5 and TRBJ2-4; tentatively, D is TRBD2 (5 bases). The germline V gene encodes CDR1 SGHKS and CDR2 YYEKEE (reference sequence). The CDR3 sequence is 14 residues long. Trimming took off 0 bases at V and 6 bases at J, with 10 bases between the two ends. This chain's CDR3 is CASSLGGLGNIQYF. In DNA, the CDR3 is TGTGCCAGCAGCTTGGGAGGGCTCGGAAACATTCAGTACTTC.

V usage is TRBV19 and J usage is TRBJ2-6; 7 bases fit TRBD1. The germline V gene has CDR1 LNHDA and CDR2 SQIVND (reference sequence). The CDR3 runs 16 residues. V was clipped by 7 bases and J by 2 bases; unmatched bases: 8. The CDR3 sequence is CASTRQGPTGANVLTF. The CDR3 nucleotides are TGTGCCAGTACTAGACAGGGACCAACTGGGGCCAACGTCCTGACTTTC.

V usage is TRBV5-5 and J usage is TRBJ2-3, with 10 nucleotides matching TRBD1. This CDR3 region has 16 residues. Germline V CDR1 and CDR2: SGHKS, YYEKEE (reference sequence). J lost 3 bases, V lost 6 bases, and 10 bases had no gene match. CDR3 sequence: CASTYPGTGETDTQYF. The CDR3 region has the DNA TGTGCCAGCACCTACCCCGGGACAGGGGAAACAGATACGCAGTATTTT.

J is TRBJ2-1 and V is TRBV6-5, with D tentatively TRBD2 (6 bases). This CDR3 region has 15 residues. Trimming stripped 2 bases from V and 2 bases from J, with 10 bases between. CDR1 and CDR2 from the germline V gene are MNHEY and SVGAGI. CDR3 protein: CASSYGAGPYNEQFF. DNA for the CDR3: TGTGCCAGCAGTTACGGAGCGGGCCCCTACAATGAGCAGTTCTTC.

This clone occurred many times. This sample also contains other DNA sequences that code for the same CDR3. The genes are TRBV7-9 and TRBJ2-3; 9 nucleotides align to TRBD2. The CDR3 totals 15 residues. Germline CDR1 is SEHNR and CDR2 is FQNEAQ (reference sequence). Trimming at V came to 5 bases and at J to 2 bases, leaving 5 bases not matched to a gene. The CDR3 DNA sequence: TGTGCCAGCAGCCCGCTAGCGGGAAACACAGATACGCAGTATTTT. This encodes CASSPLAGNTDTQYF.

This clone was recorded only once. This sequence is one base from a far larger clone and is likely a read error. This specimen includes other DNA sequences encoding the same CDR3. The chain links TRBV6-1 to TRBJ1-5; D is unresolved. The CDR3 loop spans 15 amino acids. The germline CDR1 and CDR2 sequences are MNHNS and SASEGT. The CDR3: CASSEGSGMNQPQHF. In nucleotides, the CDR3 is TGTGCCAGTAGTGAAGGTTCGGGCATGAATCAGCCCCAGCATTTT.

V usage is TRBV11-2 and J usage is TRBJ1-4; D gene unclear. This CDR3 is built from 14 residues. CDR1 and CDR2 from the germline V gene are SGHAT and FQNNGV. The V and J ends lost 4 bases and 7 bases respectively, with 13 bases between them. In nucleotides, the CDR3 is TGTGCCAGCAGCTCCTTGAGAAGCAGTGAAAAACTGTTTTTT. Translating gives CASSSLRSSEKLFF.

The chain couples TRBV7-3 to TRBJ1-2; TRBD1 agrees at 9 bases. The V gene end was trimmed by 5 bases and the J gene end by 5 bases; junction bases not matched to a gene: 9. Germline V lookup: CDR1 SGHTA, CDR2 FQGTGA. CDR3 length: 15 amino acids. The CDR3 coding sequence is TGTGCCAGCAGCGCAACCGGACAGGGGAATTATGGCTACACCTTC. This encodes CASSATGQGNYGYTF.

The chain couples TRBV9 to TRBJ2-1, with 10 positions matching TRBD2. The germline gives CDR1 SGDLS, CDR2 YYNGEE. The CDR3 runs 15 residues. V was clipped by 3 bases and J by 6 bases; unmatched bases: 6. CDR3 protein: CASSAQLAGFNEQFF. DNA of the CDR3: TGTGCCAGCAGCGCCCAACTAGCGGGATTCAATGAGCAGTTCTTC.

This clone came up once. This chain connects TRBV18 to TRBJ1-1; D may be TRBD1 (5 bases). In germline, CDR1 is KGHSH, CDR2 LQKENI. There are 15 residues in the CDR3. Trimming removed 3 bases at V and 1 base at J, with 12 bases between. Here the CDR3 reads CASSPLDNPNTEAFF. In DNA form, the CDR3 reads TGTGCCAGCTCACCGTTGGACAATCCGAACACTGAAGCTTTCTTT.

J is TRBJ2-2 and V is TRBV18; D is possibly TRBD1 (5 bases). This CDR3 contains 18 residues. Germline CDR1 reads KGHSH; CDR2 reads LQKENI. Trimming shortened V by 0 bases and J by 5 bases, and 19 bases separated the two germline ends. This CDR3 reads CASSPPGTQMGRTGELFF. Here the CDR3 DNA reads TGTGCCAGCTCACCACCGGGAACACAGATGGGGCGTACCGGGGAGCTGTTTTTT. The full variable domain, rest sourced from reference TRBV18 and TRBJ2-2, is NAGVMQNPRHLVRRRGQEARLRCSPMKGHSHVYWYRQLPEEGLKFMVYLQKENIIDESGMPKERFSAEFPKEGPSILRIQQVVRGDSAAYFCASSPPGTQMGRTGELFFGEGSRLTVL.

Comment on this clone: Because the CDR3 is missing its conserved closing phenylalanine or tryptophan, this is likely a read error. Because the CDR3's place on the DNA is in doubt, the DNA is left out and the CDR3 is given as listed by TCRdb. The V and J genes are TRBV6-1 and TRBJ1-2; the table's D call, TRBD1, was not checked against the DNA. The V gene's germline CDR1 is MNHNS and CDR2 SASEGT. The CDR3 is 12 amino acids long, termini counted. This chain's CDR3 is CASTPAGGNPRL.

The CDR3 region is CASRTQGREQYF. The CDR3 DNA sequence: TGTGCCAGCAGGACACAGGGTCGCGAGCAGTACTTC. The V and J genes are TRBV28 and TRBJ2-7, with D perhaps matching TRBD1 (6 bases). Germline values: CDR1 MDHEN, CDR2 SYDVKM. Trimming stripped 6 bases from V and 6 bases from J, with 12 bases between. The CDR3 totals 12 residues. The whole variable domain, filled in from reference TRBV28 and TRBJ2-7, reads DVKVTQSSRYLVKRTGEKVFLECVQDMDHENMFWYRQDPGLGLRLIYFSYDVKMKEKGDIPEGYSVSREKKERFSLILESASTNQTSMYLCASRTQGREQYFGPGTRLTVT.

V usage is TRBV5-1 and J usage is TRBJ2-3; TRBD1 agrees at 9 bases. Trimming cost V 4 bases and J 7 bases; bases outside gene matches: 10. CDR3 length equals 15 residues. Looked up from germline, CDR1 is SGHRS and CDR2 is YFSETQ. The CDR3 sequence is CASSSPGTGSNTQYF. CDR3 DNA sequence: TGCGCCAGCAGCAGCCCCGGGACAGGGTCAAATACGCAGTATTTT.

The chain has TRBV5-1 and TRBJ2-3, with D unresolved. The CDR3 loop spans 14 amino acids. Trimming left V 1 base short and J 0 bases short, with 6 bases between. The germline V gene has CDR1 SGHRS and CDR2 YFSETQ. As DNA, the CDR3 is TGCGCCAGCAGCTTGTGGAAGAGCACAGATACGCAGTATTTT. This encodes CASSLWKSTDTQYF.

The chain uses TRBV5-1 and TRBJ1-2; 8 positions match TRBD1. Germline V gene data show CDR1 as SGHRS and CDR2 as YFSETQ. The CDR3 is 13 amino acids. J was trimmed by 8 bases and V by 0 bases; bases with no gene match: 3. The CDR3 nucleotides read TGCGCCAGCAGCTTGGGACAGGGGATAGGCTACACCTTC. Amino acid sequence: CASSLGQGIGYTF.

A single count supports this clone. The CDR3 sequence is CASSFRPGTSGSLVYF. In nucleotides, the CDR3 is TGTGCCAGCAGTTTCAGACCCGGGACTAGCGGGAGTTTGGTGTACTTC. The J gene is TRBJ2-7, the V gene TRBV6-5, with 14 bases that match TRBD2. The V segment lost 4 bases and the J segment 12 bases; nucleotides outside the gene matches: 14. The CDR3 loop spans 16 amino acids. The germline CDR1 and CDR2 sequences are MNHEY and SVGAGI.

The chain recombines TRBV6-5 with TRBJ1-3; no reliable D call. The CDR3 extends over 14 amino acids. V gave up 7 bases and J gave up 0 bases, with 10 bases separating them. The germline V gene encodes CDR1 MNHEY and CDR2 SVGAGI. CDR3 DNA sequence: TGTGCCAGCAAGGGCAGGCTCTCTGGAAACACCATATATTTT. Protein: CASKGRLSGNTIYF.

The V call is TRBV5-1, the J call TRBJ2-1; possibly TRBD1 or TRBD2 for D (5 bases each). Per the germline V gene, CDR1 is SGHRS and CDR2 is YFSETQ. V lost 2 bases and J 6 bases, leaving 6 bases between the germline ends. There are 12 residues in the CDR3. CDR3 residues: CASSFGGNEQFF. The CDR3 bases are TGCGCCAGCAGCTTTGGGGGCAATGAGCAGTTCTTC.

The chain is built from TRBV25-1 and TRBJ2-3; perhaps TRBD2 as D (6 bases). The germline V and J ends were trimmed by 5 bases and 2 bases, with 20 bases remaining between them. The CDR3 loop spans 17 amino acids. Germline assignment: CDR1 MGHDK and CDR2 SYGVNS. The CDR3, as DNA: TGTGCCAGCAGTCCAGCGGGCGCTGGGGCGGCCACAGATACGCAGTATTTT. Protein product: CASSPAGAGAATDTQYF.

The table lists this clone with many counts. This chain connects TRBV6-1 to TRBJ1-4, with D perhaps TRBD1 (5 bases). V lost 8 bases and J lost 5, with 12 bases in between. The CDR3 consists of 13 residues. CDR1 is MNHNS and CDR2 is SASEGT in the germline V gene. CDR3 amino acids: CASSTAINEKLFF. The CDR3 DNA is TGTGCCAGCTCGACAGCTATCAATGAAAAACTGTTTTTT.

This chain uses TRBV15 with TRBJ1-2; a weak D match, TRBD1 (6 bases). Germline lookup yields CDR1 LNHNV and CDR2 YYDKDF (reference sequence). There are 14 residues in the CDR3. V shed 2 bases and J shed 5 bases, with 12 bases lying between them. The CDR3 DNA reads TGTGCCACCAGCAGAAACAGGGAGACTTATGGCTACACCTTC. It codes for CATSRNRETYGYTF.

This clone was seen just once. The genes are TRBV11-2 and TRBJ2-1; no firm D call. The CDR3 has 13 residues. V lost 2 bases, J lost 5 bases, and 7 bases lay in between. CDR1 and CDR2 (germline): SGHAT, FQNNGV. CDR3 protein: CASSLFTNNEQFF. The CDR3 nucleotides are TGTGCCAGCAGCTTATTTACTAACAATGAGCAGTTCTTC.

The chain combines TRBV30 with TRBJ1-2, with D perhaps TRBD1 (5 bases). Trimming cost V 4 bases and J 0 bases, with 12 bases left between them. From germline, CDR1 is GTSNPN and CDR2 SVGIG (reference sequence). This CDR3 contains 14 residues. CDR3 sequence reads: CAWTPDSTNYGYTF. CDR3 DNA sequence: TGTGCCTGGACCCCCGACAGCACTAACTATGGCTACACCTTC.

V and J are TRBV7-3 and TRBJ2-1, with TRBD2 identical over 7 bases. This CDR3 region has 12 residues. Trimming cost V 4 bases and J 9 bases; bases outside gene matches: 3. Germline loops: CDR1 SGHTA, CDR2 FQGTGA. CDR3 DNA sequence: TGTGCCAGCAGCTCGCCTAGCGGTGAGCAGTTCTTC. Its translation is CASSSPSGEQFF.

The CDR3 DNA reads TGTGCCAGCAGCGTAGGAGTGGGGCGCGGGCAGCCCCAGCATTTT. Its translation: CASSVGVGRGQPQHF. V gene TRBV9 combines with J gene TRBJ1-5, with D possibly being TRBD1 (5 bases). Trimming removed 0 bases from V and 7 bases from J, with 14 bases in between. Germline CDR1 SGDLS, CDR2 YYNGEE. The CDR3 consists of 15 residues.

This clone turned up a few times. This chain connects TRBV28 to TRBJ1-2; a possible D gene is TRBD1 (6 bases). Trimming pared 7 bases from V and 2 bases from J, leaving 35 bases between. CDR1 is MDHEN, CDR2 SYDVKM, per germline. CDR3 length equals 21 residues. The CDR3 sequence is CASTPGSDRTRPAKTNYGYTF. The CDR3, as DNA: TGTGCCAGCACCCCCGGATCTGACAGGACAAGACCAGCCAAAACAAACTATGGCTACACCTTC.

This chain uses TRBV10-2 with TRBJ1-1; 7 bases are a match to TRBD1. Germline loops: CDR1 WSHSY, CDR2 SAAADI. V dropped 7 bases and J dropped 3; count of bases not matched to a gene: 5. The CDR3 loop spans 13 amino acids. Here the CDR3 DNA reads TGCGCCAGCATCTCTACAGGGGACACTGAAGCTTTCTTT. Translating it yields CASISTGDTEAFF.

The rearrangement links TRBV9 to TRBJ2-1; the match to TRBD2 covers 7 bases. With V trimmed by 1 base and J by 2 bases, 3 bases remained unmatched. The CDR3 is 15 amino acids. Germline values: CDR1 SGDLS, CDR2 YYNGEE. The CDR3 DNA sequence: TGTGCCAGCAGCGTAAGGAGCGGGGCCTACAATGAGCAGTTCTTC. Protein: CASSVRSGAYNEQFF.

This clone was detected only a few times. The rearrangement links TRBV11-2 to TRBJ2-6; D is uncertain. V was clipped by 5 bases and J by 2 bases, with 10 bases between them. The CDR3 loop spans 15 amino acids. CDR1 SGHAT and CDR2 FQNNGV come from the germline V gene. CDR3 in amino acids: CASSRDRAGANVLTF. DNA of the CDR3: TGTGCCAGCAGCCGCGACCGAGCTGGGGCCAACGTCCTGACTTTC.